Below are 20 T cell receptor beta chains sequenced from a single sample in a study of cytomegalovirus exposure and HLA in healthy donors (TCRdb year 2017). The library was prepared using the immunoSEQ multiplex PCR assay. For the multiplex PCR, a mixture combining 60 forward primers for TCR Vbeta segments and 13 reverse primers for TCR Jbeta segments was used. TCRdb carries this immuneACCESS record with in-frame sequences only. Its versions omit some clonotypes, under half of them owing to an unresolved V gene in the studies checked, with the rest unexplained. The table for this sample lists over 250,000 clones; just over 70% of them were counted only once. Approximately 2.1% of the sample lies in the top ten. Sequenced material: PBMCs. These TCRs come from a female donor in good health and CMV-seronegative.

This chain connects TRBV27 to TRBJ2-5; 8 positions agree with TRBD1. The V segment lost 6 bases and the J segment 6 bases; nucleotides outside the gene matches: 9. Germline CDR1 and CDR2: MNHEY and SMNVEV (reference sequence). The length of the CDR3 is 14 residues. CDR3 residues: CASRGAGGAKTQYF. The DNA for the CDR3 is TGTGCCAGCAGGGGAGCAGGGGGCGCGAAGACCCAGTACTTC.

V and J are TRBV6-6 and TRBJ2-2; D not resolved. V was cut by 8 bases and J by 5 bases, with 6 bases left in between. CDR3 length: 11 amino acids. Looked up from germline, CDR1 is MNHNY and CDR2 is SVGAGI (reference sequence). This CDR3 is CASLRTGELFF. The DNA of the CDR3 is TGTGCCAGCCTCAGGACCGGGGAGCTGTTTTTT.

V gene TRBV5-1 combines with J gene TRBJ2-2, with D possibly TRBD2 on 6 matching bases. V dropped 6 bases and J dropped 0 bases, with 15 bases sitting between them. CDR1 and CDR2 from the germline V gene are SGHRS and YFSETQ. The CDR3 consists of 16 residues. CDR3 region: CASTPAGRPNTGELFF. CDR3 DNA sequence: TGCGCCAGCACCCCTGCGGGGCGCCCGAACACCGGGGAGCTGTTTTTT.

This clone was detected only a few times. In DNA form, the CDR3 reads TGTGCCAGCAGTTTGGGCGGGACTCGTGAGCAGTTCTTC. Residues: CASSLGGTREQFF. This rearrangement joins TRBV27 to TRBJ2-1, with D possibly TRBD2 on 6 matching bases. The CDR3 loop spans 13 amino acids. The germline CDR1 and CDR2 sequences are MNHEY and SMNVEV (reference sequence). V was clipped by 3 bases and J by 9 bases, with 12 bases between them.

The V call is TRBV27, the J call TRBJ2-1; 9 positions match TRBD2. Germline V gene lookup returns CDR1 MNHEY and CDR2 SMNVEV (reference sequence). The V segment lost 2 bases and the J segment 7 bases; nucleotides outside the gene matches: 6. This CDR3 has 15 residues. As DNA, the CDR3 is TGTGCCAGCAGTTTACGGGCGGGAGGGCGTAATGAGCAGTTCTTC. Amino acids: CASSLRAGGRNEQFF.

This chain joins TRBV28 and TRBJ2-7; tentative D call: TRBD2 (5 bases). CDR3 length: 14 residues. Germline V gene lookup returns CDR1 MDHEN and CDR2 SYDVKM. The V end lost 9 bases, the J end lost 7 bases, and 22 bases lay between the germline ends. The CDR3 loop is CASMLRVKAGEQYF. CDR3 DNA: TGTGCCAGTATGCTACGGGTAAAGGCGGGTGAGCAGTACTTC. The full variable domain, with the rest looked up from reference TRBV28 and TRBJ2-7, is DVKVTQSSRYLVKRTGEKVFLECVQDMDHENMFWYRQDPGLGLRLIYFSYDVKMKEKGDIPEGYSVSREKKERFSLILESASTNQTSMYLCASMLRVKAGEQYFGPGTRLTVT.

V usage is TRBV6-1 and J usage is TRBJ2-2; 14 nucleotides line up with TRBD2. The CDR3 length is 14 residues. The junction had 3 bases not matched to a gene; V was cut back by 8 bases and J by 7 bases. Germline V gene data show CDR1 as MNHNS and CDR2 as SASEGT. CDR3 DNA sequence: TGTGCCAGCGGACTAGCGGGAGGTAACGGGGAGCTGTTTTTT. Its protein product is CASGLAGGNGELFF.

CDR3 coding DNA: TGTGCCAGTAGTATAGGGAGGGTGCAGTACTTC. Protein sequence: CASSIGRVQYF. V gene TRBV19 combines with J gene TRBJ2-7, with D possibly TRBD2 on 6 matching bases. V shed 1 base and J shed 9 bases, with 7 bases lying between them. This CDR3 region has 11 residues. Germline V gene lookup returns CDR1 LNHDA and CDR2 SQIVND (reference sequence). The full variable domain, rest sourced from reference TRBV19 and TRBJ2-7, is DGGITQSPKYLFRKEGQNVTLSCEQNLNHDAMYWYRQDPGQGLRLIYYSQIVNDFQKGDIAEGYSVSREKKESFPLTVTSAQKNPTAFYLCASSIGRVQYFGPGTRLTVT.

This clone was seen only once. This chain uses TRBV9 with TRBJ2-3; TRBD2 is a possible D gene (6 bases). With 2 bases removed from V and 4 bases from J, the gap between germline ends came to 14 bases. The CDR3 spans 15 residues. The germline CDR1 and CDR2 sequences are SGDLS and YYNGEE. The CDR3 is CASSVGRGKADTQYF. CDR3 DNA: TGTGCCAGCAGCGTTGGGCGGGGAAAGGCAGATACGCAGTATTTT.

V and J are TRBV5-1 and TRBJ2-1; 7 nucleotides align to TRBD2. The CDR3 is 14 amino acids. The V and J ends lost 1 base and 7 bases, in that order; junction bases with no gene match: 5. Germline CDR1 and CDR2: SGHRS and YFSETQ. The DNA of the CDR3 is TGCGCCAGCAGCTTGCGGGGGACTATGAATGAGCAGTTCTTC. Protein sequence: CASSLRGTMNEQFF.

V is TRBV6-5 and J is TRBJ1-5; TRBD1 might be the D (5 bases). This CDR3 is built from 14 residues. Trimming shortened V by 6 bases and J by 2 bases, and 11 bases separated the two germline ends. CDR1 is MNHEY and CDR2 is SVGAGI in the germline V gene. CDR3 DNA sequence: TGTGCCAGCAGCCGCCGGGGGGGCAATCAGCCCCAGCATTTT. Amino acid sequence: CASSRRGGNQPQHF.

The V and J genes are TRBV4-1 and TRBJ2-2; weak D call: TRBD2 (5 bases). Germline V lookup: CDR1 MGHRA, CDR2 YSYEKL. Trimming took 4 bases from V and 6 from J, leaving 15 bases between them. The CDR3 runs 15 residues. This CDR3 reads CASSPSPGNAGELFF. The CDR3 DNA sequence: TGCGCCAGCAGCCCATCTCCGGGGAATGCCGGGGAGCTGTTTTTT.

The chain employs TRBV19 and TRBJ2-2; 9 bases agree with TRBD2. Germline CDR1 is LNHDA and CDR2 is SQIVND (reference sequence). V shed 5 bases, J shed 0 bases, and the junction held 4 bases outside the gene matches. The CDR3 is 16 amino acids. CDR3 nucleotide sequence: TGTGCCAGTAGTTCTAGCGGGACTTCGAACACCGGGGAGCTGTTTTTT. Protein product: CASSSSGTSNTGELFF. The full variable domain, with the rest looked up from reference TRBV19 and TRBJ2-2, is DGGITQSPKYLFRKEGQNVTLSCEQNLNHDAMYWYRQDPGQGLRLIYYSQIVNDFQKGDIAEGYSVSREKKESFPLTVTSAQKNPTAFYLCASSSSGTSNTGELFFGEGSRLTVL.

This clone has only a few counts. This sequence joins TRBV28 and TRBJ2-4, with 9 bases identical to TRBD1. With 5 bases clipped from V and 4 bases from J, the junction kept 6 bases outside the gene matches. The CDR3 extends over 15 amino acids. Germline CDR1 reads MDHEN; CDR2 reads SYDVKM. The CDR3 loop reads CASSPKDRGKNIQYF. CDR3 DNA: TGTGCCAGCAGTCCTAAAGACAGGGGGAAAAACATTCAGTACTTC.

The chain combines TRBV15 with TRBJ2-7, with 8 bases fitting TRBD1. The V and J ends lost 3 bases and 8 bases, in that order; junction bases with no gene match: 9. This CDR3 has 14 residues. CDR1 and CDR2 (germline): LNHNV, YYDKDF (reference sequence). The CDR3 coding sequence is TGTGCCACCAGCAGTCTTGGACAGGGTGGTCAGCAGTACTTC. This gives the protein CATSSLGQGGQQYF.

V usage is TRBV30 and J usage is TRBJ2-2; the D gene is possibly TRBD1 (5 bases). CDR3 length equals 15 residues. Trimming took off 0 bases at V and 0 bases at J, with 8 bases between the two ends. Germline-derived CDR1 and CDR2 are GTSNPN and SVGIG (reference sequence). The CDR3 is CAWSVWTPNTGELFF. CDR3 in DNA: TGTGCCTGGAGTGTATGGACACCGAACACCGGGGAGCTGTTTTTT.

The chain uses TRBV5-1 and TRBJ1-1, with TRBD1 matching over 9 bases. V shed 4 bases, J shed 7 bases, and the junction held 8 bases outside the gene matches. Germline-derived CDR1 and CDR2 are SGHRS and YFSETQ. The CDR3 extends over 14 amino acids. The CDR3 spells CASSEQGAASEAFF. CDR3 nucleotides: TGCGCCAGCAGCGAACAGGGGGCAGCAAGTGAAGCTTTCTTT. Full variable domain (outside the CDR3, taken from reference TRBV5-1 and TRBJ1-1): KAGVTQTPRYLIKTRGQQVTLSCSPISGHRSVSWYQQTPGQGLQFLFEYFSETQRNKGNFPGRFSGRQFSNSRSEMNVSTLELGDSALYLCASSEQGAASEAFFGQGTRLTVV.

The chain has TRBV11-1 and TRBJ2-2, with 7 bases identical to TRBD1. Per the germline V gene, CDR1 is SGHAT and CDR2 is FQDESV (reference sequence). This CDR3 has 15 amino acids. V was clipped by 5 bases and J by 1 base; unmatched bases: 4. In DNA, the CDR3 is TGTGCCAGCAGCAAGACAGGGTGGAACACCGGGGAGCTGTTTTTT. The encoded protein is CASSKTGWNTGELFF.

A few counts support this clone. CDR3 region: CASSYSWEVEAAFF. CDR3 bases: TGTGCCAGCAGTTACTCCTGGGAGGTTGAAGCGGCTTTCTTT. The J gene is TRBJ1-1, the V gene TRBV6-5; D not certain. Germline-derived CDR1 and CDR2 are MNHEY and SVGAGI. The CDR3 is 14 residues long. Trimming removed 0 bases at V and 11 bases at J, with 16 bases between.

The V gene is TRBV5-1, the J gene TRBJ2-1, with 12 positions matching TRBD2. Germline trimming cut 8 bases from V and 9 bases from J; bases unmatched to any gene: 6. The germline CDR1 and CDR2 sequences are SGHRS and YFSETQ. This CDR3 region has 13 residues. The DNA for the CDR3 is TGCGCCAGTGCGACTAGCGGGAGTTTTGAGCAGTTCTTC. It translates to CASATSGSFEQFF. The full variable domain, completed using reference TRBV5-1 and TRBJ2-1, is KAGVTQTPRYLIKTRGQQVTLSCSPISGHRSVSWYQQTPGQGLQFLFEYFSETQRNKGNFPGRFSGRQFSNSRSEMNVSTLELGDSALYLCASATSGSFEQFFGPGTRLTVL.